A single sample gave rise to the 4 T cell receptor beta chains below, sequenced in a study of shared clonotypes between healthy human individuals. Using immunoSEQ multiplex PCR, the repertoire was profiled, and TCRdb retains in-frame clones only, with some absent. The table shows over 2 million clones, with approximately 90% occurring only once. Sequencing was performed on naive CD4+ T cells from PBMCs. Regarding subset: CD45RA+ positively selected. These receptors all stem from a man younger than 35 in good health. Some clones in this sample may be carry-over from other donors' samples.

This rearrangement joins TRBV15 to TRBJ2-2; TRBD1 might be the D (6 bases). V lost 8 bases, J lost 6 bases, and 13 bases lay in between. The germline V gene encodes CDR1 LNHNV and CDR2 YYDKDF (reference sequence). The CDR3 contains 13 residues. The CDR3 is CATSPRQAGELFF. Written as DNA, the CDR3 is TGTGCCACCTCGCCGCGACAGGCCGGGGAGCTGTTTTTT.

A word on this clone: This sample also contains other DNA sequences that code for the same CDR3. V is TRBV6-5 and J is TRBJ2-1; maybe TRBD2 (6 bases). Germline V gene sequence: CDR1 MNHEY, CDR2 SVGAGI. The CDR3 has 14 amino acids. With 0 bases removed from V and 5 bases from J, the gap between germline ends came to 8 bases. CDR3 bases: TGTGCCAGCAGTTACTCGCGGGGAAACAATGAGCAGTTCTTC. It specifies CASSYSRGNNEQFF.

The V gene is TRBV19, the J gene TRBJ1-5, with D unresolved. V lost 2 bases and J lost 3, with 5 bases in between. CDR1 is LNHDA and CDR2 is SQIVND in the germline V gene (reference sequence). The CDR3 has 13 residues. DNA of the CDR3: TGTGCCAGTAGTATATTTCACAATCAGCCCCAGCATTTT. Protein: CASSIFHNQPQHF.

As to this clone: Other DNA sequences from this sample encode an identical CDR3 as well. The chain uses TRBV6-5 and TRBJ2-7; 9 nucleotides agree with TRBD2. This CDR3 comprises 14 residues. The germline V gene has CDR1 MNHEY and CDR2 SVGAGI. The junction had 3 bases not matched to a gene; V was cut back by 2 bases and J by 4 bases. The CDR3 region is CASSYRREGYEQYF. CDR3 DNA: TGTGCCAGCAGTTACAGGCGGGAGGGATACGAGCAGTACTTC.